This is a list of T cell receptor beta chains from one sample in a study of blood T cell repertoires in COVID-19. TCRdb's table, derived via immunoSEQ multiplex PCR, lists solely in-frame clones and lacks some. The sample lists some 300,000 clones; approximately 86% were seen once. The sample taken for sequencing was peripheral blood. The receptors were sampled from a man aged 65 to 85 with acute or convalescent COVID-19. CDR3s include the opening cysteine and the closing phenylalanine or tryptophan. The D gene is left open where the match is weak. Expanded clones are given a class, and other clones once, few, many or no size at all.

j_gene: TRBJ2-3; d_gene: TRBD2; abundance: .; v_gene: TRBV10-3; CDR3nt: TGTGCCATCAGTGGCGGGGGGGCGGGAGATACGCAGTATTTT; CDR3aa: CAISGGGAGDTQYF
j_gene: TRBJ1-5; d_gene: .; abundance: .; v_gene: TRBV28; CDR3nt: TGTGCCAGCAGTTTTCAGGGAGGGAATCAGCCCCAGCATTTT; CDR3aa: CASSFQGGNQPQHF
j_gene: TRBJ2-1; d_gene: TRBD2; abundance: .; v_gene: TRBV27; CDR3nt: TGTGCCAGCAGTTTATGGACTAGCGGGCTTTACAATGAGCAGTTCTTC; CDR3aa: CASSLWTSGLYNEQFF
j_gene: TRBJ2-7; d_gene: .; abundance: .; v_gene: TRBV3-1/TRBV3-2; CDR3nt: TGTGCCAGCAGCCAAGGCTGGGGCAGCCCGACCTACGAGCAGTACTTC; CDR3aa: CASSQGWGSPTYEQYF
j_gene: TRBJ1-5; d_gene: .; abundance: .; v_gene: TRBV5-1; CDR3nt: TGCGCCAGCAGCTTGGGCGGGGTTAGCAATCAGCCCCAGCATTTT; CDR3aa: CASSLGGVSNQPQHF
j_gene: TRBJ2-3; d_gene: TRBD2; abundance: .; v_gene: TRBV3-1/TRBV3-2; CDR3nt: TGTGCCAGCAGCCTGACCGGGACTAGCGGGTCCACAGATACGCAGTATTTT; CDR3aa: CASSLTGTSGSTDTQYF
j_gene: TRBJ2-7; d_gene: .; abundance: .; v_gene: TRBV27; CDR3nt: TGTGCCAGCAAAGGGGACAAGGGGTTTTGGGGTTACGAGCAGTACTTC; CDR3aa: CASKGDKGFWGYEQYF
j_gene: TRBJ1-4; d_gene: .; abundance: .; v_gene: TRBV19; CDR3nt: TGTGCCAGTAGCCCGGCGGGCACTGAAAAACTGTTTTTT; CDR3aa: CASSPAGTEKLFF
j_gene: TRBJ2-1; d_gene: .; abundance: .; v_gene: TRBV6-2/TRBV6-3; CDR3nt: TGTGCCAGCAGTTTATTAGCGGCCTCCTACAATGAGCAGTTCTTC; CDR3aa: CASSLLAASYNEQFF
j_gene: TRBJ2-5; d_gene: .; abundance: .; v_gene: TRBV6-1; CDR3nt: TGTGCCAGCAGTGAGCGGGAGACCCAGTACTTC; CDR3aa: CASSERETQYF
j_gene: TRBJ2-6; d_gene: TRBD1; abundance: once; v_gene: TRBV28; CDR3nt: TGTGCCAGCAGTCCGGGACAGGGAGCTGGGGCCAACGTCCTGACTTTC; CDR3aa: CASSPGQGAGANVLTF
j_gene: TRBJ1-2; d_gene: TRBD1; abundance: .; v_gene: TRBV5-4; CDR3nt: TGTGCCAGCAGCCCTAGACAGGGGGCGAACTATGGCTACACCTTC; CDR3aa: CASSPRQGANYGYTF
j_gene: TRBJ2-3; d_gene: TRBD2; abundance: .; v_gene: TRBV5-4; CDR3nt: TGTGCCAGCAGCTTCGGGGGGGCTCTCACAGATACGCAGTATTTT; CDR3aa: CASSFGGALTDTQYF
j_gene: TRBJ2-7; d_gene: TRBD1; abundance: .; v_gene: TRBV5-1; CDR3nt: TGCGCCAGCAGCTGGGGACAGGGCGGGGAGCAGTACTTC; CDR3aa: CASSWGQGGEQYF
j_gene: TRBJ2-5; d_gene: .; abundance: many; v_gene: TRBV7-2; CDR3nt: TGTGCCAGCAGCCCGGACAGTTGGGAGACCCAGTACTTC; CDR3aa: CASSPDSWETQYF
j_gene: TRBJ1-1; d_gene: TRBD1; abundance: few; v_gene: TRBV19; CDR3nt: TGTGCCAGTAGTCTTAATTCAGGGGGCGCCGCATCAGGGAACACTGAAGCTTTCTTT; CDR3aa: CASSLNSGGAASGNTEAFF
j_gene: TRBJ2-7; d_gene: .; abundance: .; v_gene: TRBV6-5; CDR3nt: TGTGCCAGCACATCATCAGGGGCCCACGAGCAGTACTTC; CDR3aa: CASTSSGAHEQYF
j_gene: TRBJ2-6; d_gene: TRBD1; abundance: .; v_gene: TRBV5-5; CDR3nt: TGTGCCAGCAGCTCAGGGGGATTGGCCAACGTCCTGACTTTC; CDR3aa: CASSSGGLANVLTF
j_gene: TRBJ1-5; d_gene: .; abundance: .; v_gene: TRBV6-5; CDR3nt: TGTGCCAGCAAGAGGGACAATAGCAATCAGCCCCAGCATTTT; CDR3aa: CASKRDNSNQPQHF
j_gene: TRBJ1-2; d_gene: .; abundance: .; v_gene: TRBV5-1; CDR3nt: TGCGCCAGCAGTTGGGGGCGGCCTGACTATGGCTACACCTTC; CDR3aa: CASSWGRPDYGYTF
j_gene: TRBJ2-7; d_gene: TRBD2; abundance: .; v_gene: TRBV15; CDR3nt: TGTGCCACCAGCAGAGCCTCGGGGGGGCCCCACTCCTACGAGCAGTACTTC; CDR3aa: CATSRASGGPHSYEQYF
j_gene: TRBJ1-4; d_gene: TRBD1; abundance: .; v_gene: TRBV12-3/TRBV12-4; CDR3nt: TGTGCCAGCAGCCGAGGACAGGAACTGTTTTTT; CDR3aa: CASSRGQELFF
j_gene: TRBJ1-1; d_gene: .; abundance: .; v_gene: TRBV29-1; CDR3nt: TGCAGCGTTGGCCGGGGGGTAAACACTGAAGCTTTCTTT; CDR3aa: CSVGRGVNTEAFF
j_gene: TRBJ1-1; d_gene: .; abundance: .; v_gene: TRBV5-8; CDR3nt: TGTGCCAGCAGCCAAGCGCCAGTGAACACTGAAGCTTTCTTT; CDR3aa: CASSQAPVNTEAFF
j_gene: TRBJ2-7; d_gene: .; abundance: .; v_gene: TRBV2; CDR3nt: TGTGCCAGCACTAGACAGGCCTACGAGCAGTACTTC; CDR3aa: CASTRQAYEQYF
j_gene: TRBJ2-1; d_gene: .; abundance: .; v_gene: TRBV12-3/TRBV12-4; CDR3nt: TGTGCCAGCAGTTTTTTCGATGAGCAGTTCTTC; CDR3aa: CASSFFDEQFF
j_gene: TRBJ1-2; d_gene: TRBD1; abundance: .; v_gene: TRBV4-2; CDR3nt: TGTGCCAGCAGCCGACCCACGGGACAGGGTAACTATGGCTACACCTTC; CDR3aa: CASSRPTGQGNYGYTF
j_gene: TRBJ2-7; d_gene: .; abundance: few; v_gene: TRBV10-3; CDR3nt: TGTGCCATCTCAACCGGGATCCAATCCTACGAGCAGTACTTC; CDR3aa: CAISTGIQSYEQYF
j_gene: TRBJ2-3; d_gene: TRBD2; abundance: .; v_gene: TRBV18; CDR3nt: TGTGCCAGCTCAGAGGGACTAGCGGGCCGCACAGATACGCAGTATTTT; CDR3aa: CASSEGLAGRTDTQYF
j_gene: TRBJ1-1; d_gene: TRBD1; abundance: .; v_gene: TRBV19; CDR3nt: TGTGCCAGTAACTCTCCTCAGGGGGCGATGAACACTGAAGCTTTCTTT; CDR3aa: CASNSPQGAMNTEAFF
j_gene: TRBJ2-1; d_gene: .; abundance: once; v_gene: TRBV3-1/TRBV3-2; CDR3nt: TGTGCCAGCAGCCAAGTTAGCGGAAACTACAATGAGCAGTTCTTC; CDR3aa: CASSQVSGNYNEQFF
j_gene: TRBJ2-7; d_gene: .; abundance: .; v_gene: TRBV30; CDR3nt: TGTGCCTGGAGTGTAAGGTGGAGACTGGCCTACGAGCAGTACTTC; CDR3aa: CAWSVRWRLAYEQYF
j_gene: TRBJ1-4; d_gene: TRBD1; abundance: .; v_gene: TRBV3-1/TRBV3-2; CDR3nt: TGTGCCAGCAGCCAGACACAGGGGGAGGAAAAACTGTTTTTT; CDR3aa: CASSQTQGEEKLFF
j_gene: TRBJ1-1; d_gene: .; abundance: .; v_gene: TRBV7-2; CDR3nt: TGTGCCAGCAGCCTCGTTAGTCCTAGATACACTGAAGCTTTCTTT; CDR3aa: CASSLVSPRYTEAFF
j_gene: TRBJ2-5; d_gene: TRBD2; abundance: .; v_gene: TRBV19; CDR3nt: TGTGCCAGTAGTTCGGGACTACAGCAAGAGACCCAGTACTTC; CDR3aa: CASSSGLQQETQYF
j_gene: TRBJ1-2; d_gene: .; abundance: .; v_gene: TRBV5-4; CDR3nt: TGTGCCAGCAGCTTGGTAGTGGAGGGCTATGGCTACACCTTC; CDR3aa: CASSLVVEGYGYTF
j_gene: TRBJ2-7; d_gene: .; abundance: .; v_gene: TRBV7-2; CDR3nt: TGTGCCAGCAGGCCAACAGGGATCTCCTACGAGCAGTACTTC; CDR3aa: CASRPTGISYEQYF
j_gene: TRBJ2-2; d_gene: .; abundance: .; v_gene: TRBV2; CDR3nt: TGTGCCAGCAGCCCTAGGACTGCGAACACCGGGGAGCTGTTTTTT; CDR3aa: CASSPRTANTGELFF
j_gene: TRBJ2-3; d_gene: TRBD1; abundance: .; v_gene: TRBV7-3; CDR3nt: TGTGCCAGCAGCCCCGGACAGGGCGGCACAGATACGCAGTATTTT; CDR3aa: CASSPGQGGTDTQYF
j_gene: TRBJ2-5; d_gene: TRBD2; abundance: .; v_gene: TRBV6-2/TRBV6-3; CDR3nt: TGTGCCAGCAGTTACTTGACTAGCGGGAGCGTGAGAGAGACCCAGTACTTC; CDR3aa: CASSYLTSGSVRETQYF
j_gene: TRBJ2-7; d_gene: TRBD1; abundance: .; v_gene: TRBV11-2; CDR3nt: TGTGCCAGCAGCTCGGACAGGGCGGGTTACGAGCAGTACTTC; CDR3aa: CASSSDRAGYEQYF
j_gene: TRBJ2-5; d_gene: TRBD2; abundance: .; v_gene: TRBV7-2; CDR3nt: TGTGCCAGCAGCTACCGACTAGCCCAAGAGACCCAGTACTTC; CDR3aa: CASSYRLAQETQYF
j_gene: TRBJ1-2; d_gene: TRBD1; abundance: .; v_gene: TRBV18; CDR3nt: TGTGCCAGCTCCCCAATGGAGGGACAGGGGACTGGCTACACCTTC; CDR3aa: CASSPMEGQGTGYTF
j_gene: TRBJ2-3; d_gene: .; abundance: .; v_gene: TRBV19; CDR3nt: TGTGCCAGTACCCTCCAGGCTAGCACAGATACGCAGTATTTT; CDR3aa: CASTLQASTDTQYF
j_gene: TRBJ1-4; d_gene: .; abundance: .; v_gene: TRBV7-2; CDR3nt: TGTGCCAGCAGCGGGGGGGGAGGGACCACTACAAATGAAAAACTGTTTTTT; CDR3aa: CASSGGGGTTTNEKLFF
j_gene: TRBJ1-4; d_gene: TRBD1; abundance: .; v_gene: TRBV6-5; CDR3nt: TGTGCCAGCAGTACCCGGACAGGGTCTAATGAAAAACTGTTTTTT; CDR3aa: CASSTRTGSNEKLFF
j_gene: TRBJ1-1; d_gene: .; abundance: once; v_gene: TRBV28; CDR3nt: TGTGCCAGCAGTTTATTGGGACAAACTGAAGCTTTCTTT; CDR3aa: CASSLLGQTEAFF
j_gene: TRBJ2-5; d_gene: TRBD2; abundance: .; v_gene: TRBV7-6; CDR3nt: TGTGCCAGCAGCTTATGGACTAGCGGGGGGCAAGAGACCCAGTACTTC; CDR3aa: CASSLWTSGGQETQYF
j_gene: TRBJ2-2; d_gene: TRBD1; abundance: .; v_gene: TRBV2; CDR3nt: TGTGCCAGCGGGTGGGACAGGGGCACCGGGGAGCTGTTTTTT; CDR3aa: CASGWDRGTGELFF
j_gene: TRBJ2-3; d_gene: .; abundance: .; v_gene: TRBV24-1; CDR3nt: TGTGCCACCAGTAGAGGCAGCCTAAGCACAGATACGCAGTATTTT; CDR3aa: CATSRGSLSTDTQYF
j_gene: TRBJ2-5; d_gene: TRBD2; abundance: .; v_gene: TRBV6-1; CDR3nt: TGTGCCAGCAGTGAAGCCCAGCGGGAGTTGTTTTTAGTGATGGAGACCCAGTACTTC; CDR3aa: CASSEAQRELFLVMETQYF
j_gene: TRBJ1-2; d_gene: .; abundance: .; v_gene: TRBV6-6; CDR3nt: TGTGCCAGCAGCCCCTATCGGGGAGACGACTATGGCTACACCTTC; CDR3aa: CASSPYRGDDYGYTF
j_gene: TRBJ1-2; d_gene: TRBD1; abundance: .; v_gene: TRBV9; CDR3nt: TGTGCCAGCAGCGTAGCTTTGGCAGGGGGCGAATACCCCACCTTC; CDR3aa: CASSVALAGGEYPTF